Listed here is a single TCR beta chain. Antigen specificity is unknown. The CDR3 loop spans 14 amino acids. Germline V lookup: CDR1 LGHDT, CDR2 YNNKEL (reference sequence). Trimming left V 4 bases short and J 6 bases short, with 14 bases between. Template: tumor biopsy or peripheral blood genomic DNA, about 616-6,500 ng per sample. The sample originates from a study of T cells in tumors after PD-1 blockade. The wider study: Patients received pembrolizumab 200 mg every 3 weeks or cemiplimab 350 mg every 2 weeks. During anti-PD-1 treatment, some patients continued daily vismodegib 150 mg.

TCRdb's table, derived via immunoSEQ multiplex PCR, lists solely in-frame clones and lacks some. The sample has about 14,000 clones, nearly 85% seen once. Study outcomes and limitations: Some novel exhausted tumor clones appeared in pre-treatment blood, suggesting peripheral recruitment.

The origin of this receptor is a human donor with basal cell carcinoma. This chain connects TRBV3-1 (or the pseudogene TRBV3-2) to TRBJ2-3; D ambiguous. Sequenced material: PBMCs, taken after anti-PD-1 treatment. The CDR3 DNA reads as TGTGCCAGCAGCCCGAAGGACCTTCCGGATACGCAGTATTTT. Its translation is CASSPKDLPDTQYF.